The source of this TCR beta chain is a study of OX40 agonist ivuxolimab in advanced cancers. Turning to the study itself: At 65% to 90% male, the cohort had a mean age of 60 years, ranging from 23 to 79. Regarding the study as a whole: On average, CD8+ T cells had more expanded clones than CD4+.

The germline V gene encodes CDR1 LGHNA and CDR2 YSLEER. This CDR3 contains 15 residues. To note about this clone: What it binds is not known.

Repertoires were generated with immunoSEQ multiplex PCR, while TCRdb's copy carries only in-frame clones and drops some. The data show around 77,000 clones, around 90% seen once. Sequenced material: CD4+ or CD8+ T cells sorted from blood, taken in a trial of the OX40 agonist ivuxolimab. The clonotype comes from an adult with an advanced solid tumor such as melanoma, head and neck, liver or kidney cancer. The J gene is TRBJ2-5, the V gene TRBV4-3; D is unresolved. Gene TRBJ2-7 matches the end of the DNA better, so the J call may be wrong. CDR3 residues: CASSQGRYRSYEQYF. The CDR3 DNA reads TGCGCCAGCAGCCAAGGAAGGTACAGATCCTACGAGCAGTACTTC.